Below are 10 T cell receptor beta chains sequenced from a single sample in a study of shared clonotypes between healthy human individuals. This table comes from immunoSEQ multiplex PCR, and its TCRdb copy is limited to in-frame clones, with some not included. The data contain some 2.3 million clones, more than 80% of them singletons. Sample: naive CD4+ T cells from PBMCs. This sample's subset: CD45RA+ positively selected. The receptor set was obtained from a man younger than 30 in good health. Some clones in this sample may be carry-over from other donors' samples.

To note about this clone: The sample holds other DNA sequences that translate to the same CDR3. The J gene is TRBJ2-7, the V gene TRBV29-1; either TRBD1 or TRBD2 may fit D (7 bases each). CDR3 length: 14 residues. Germline assignment: CDR1 SQVTM and CDR2 ANQGSEA. Trimming left V 6 bases short and J 2 bases short, with 17 bases between. The CDR3 region has the DNA TGCAGCGTCGCCGGGAGGACAGGAGCCTACGAGCAGTACTTC. Protein product: CSVAGRTGAYEQYF.

The gene calls are TRBV14 and TRBJ2-7; TRBD2 matches at 10 bases. This CDR3 is built from 16 residues. Per the germline V gene, CDR1 is SGHDN and CDR2 is FVKESK. V shed 1 base, J shed 4 bases, and the junction held 7 bases outside the gene matches. The CDR3 nucleotides read TGTGCCAGCAGCCAAGGAGCGGGAGGGCCTATATACGAGCAGTACTTC. Translation: CASSQGAGGPIYEQYF.

J is TRBJ1-1 and V is TRBV18; 7 bases agree with TRBD1. CDR1 is KGHSH, CDR2 LQKENI, per germline. The CDR3 runs to 14 residues. The ends lost 4 bases at V and 2 bases at J; junction bases unmatched: 4. The DNA of the CDR3 is TGTGCCAGCTCACTCGACAGGGACAACACTGAAGCTTTCTTT. It yields the protein CASSLDRDNTEAFF.

The chain has TRBV7-3 and TRBJ2-7; D uncertain. The V gene lost 2 bases and the J gene lost 0 bases, with 8 bases spanning the gap. The CDR3 spans 14 residues. Germline CDR1 reads SGHTA; CDR2 reads FQGTGA. The CDR3 sequence is CASSLLLNSYEQYF. For the CDR3, the DNA is TGTGCCAGCAGCTTACTGCTGAACTCCTACGAGCAGTACTTC.

The rearrangement links TRBV11-3 to TRBJ2-5; D remains unclear. The CDR3 sequence is 15 residues long. V lost 0 bases, J lost 0 bases, and 8 bases lay in between. Germline V lookup: CDR1 SGHNT, CDR2 YENEEA. The CDR3 sequence is CASSLEPGNQETQYF. The CDR3 DNA is TGTGCCAGCAGCTTAGAGCCCGGAAACCAAGAGACCCAGTACTTC.

The rearrangement uses TRBV11-2 and TRBJ1-2; D call uncertain. Germline values: CDR1 SGHAT, CDR2 FQNNGV. The CDR3 loop spans 14 amino acids. V lost 5 bases and J lost 2, with 12 bases in between. The CDR3 sequence is CASSPGLSNYGYTF. In DNA form, the CDR3 reads TGTGCCAGCAGCCCTGGACTGTCCAACTATGGCTACACCTTC.

The chain carries TRBV19 and TRBJ2-2, with unresolved D. The CDR3 covers 13 residues. The V end was cut by 5 bases, the J end by 11 bases, with 15 bases between. Germline CDR1 LNHDA, CDR2 SQIVND (reference sequence). The CDR3 sequence is CASSPTVLGELFF. CDR3 DNA: TGTGCCAGTAGTCCCACCGTTCTGGGAGAGCTGTTTTTT.

The V and J genes are TRBV7-2 and TRBJ2-1, with D tentatively TRBD2 (6 bases). V was clipped by 5 bases and J by 10 bases, with 15 bases between them. This CDR3 is built from 13 residues. The germline CDR1 and CDR2 sequences are SGHTA and FQGNSA. CDR3 in amino acids: CASSARTGGEQFF. The DNA for the CDR3 is TGTGCCAGCAGCGCCCGGACTGGGGGGGAGCAGTTCTTC. Based on the CDR3 plus reference TRBV7-2 and TRBJ2-1, the full variable domain is GAGVSQSPSNKVTEKGKDVELRCDPISGHTALYWYRQSLGQGLEFLIYFQGNSAPDKSGLPSDRFSAERTGGSVSTLTIQRTQQEDSAVYLCASSARTGGEQFFGPGTRLTVL.

This chain joins TRBV4-3 and TRBJ2-1; 11 nucleotides agree with TRBD2. The V and J ends lost 3 bases and 7 bases, in that order; junction bases with no gene match: 8. CDR1 and CDR2 from the germline V gene are LGHNA and YSLEER. This CDR3 spans 16 amino acids. The CDR3 region is CASSQVSGRVTNEQFF. CDR3 in DNA: TGCGCCAGCAGCCAGGTTAGCGGGAGGGTGACAAATGAGCAGTTCTTC.

The chain employs TRBV7-9 and TRBJ2-2; 13 positions agree with TRBD2. The J segment lost 5 bases and the V segment lost 3 bases, leaving 6 bases of the junction unmatched. The germline V gene has CDR1 SEHNR and CDR2 FQNEAQ (reference sequence). The CDR3 totals 17 residues. CDR3 sequence reads: CASSFTSGRAATGELFF. In nucleotides, the CDR3 is TGTGCCAGCAGCTTTACTAGCGGGAGGGCCGCGACCGGGGAGCTGTTTTTT.